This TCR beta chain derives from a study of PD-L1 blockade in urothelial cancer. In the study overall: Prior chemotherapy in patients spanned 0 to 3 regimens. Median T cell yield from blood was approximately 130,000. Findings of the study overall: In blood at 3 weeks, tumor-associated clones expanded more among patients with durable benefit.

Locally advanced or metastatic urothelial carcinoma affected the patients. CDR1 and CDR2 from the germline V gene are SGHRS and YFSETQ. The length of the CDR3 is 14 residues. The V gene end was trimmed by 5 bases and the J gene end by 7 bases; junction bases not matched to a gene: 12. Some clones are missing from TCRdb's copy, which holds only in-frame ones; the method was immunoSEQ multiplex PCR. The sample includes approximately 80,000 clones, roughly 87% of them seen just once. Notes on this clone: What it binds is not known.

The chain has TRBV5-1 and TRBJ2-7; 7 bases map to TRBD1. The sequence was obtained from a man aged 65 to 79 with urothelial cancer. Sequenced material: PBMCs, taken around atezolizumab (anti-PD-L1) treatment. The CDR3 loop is CASSSGTVLHEQYF. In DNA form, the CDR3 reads TGCGCCAGCAGTTCCGGGACAGTTCTGCATGAGCAGTACTTC.